This T cell receptor beta chain was obtained from a study of T cell responses to AZD1222 COVID-19 vaccine. As concerns this clone: Its antigen remains unidentified.

Assay: immunoSEQ multiplex PCR; the TCRdb copy retains only in-frame clones and omits some. The sample includes some 150,000 clones, roughly 90% of them seen just once. Germline V gene sequence: CDR1 KGHSH, CDR2 LQKENI. Losses at the gene ends were 6 bases for V and 3 bases for J; bases not matched to a gene: 2. CDR3 length: 13 residues. Pooling was applied to second doses at about 4 or about 12 weeks. Regarding the study as a whole: There were mostly white British donors and more females than males, and clonal diversity was possibly underestimated. Every sample of the repertoires postdated the peak T cell response.

The TCR was taken from an adult who received the AZD1222 COVID-19 vaccine. The V and J genes are TRBV18 and TRBJ1-5; TRBD1 aligns across 7 bases. The sample consisted of peripheral blood, taken 28 days after the second AZD1222 dose. The CDR3 DNA is TGTGCCAGCTCGGGACAGCCCAATCAGCCCCAGCATTTT. It is translated as CASSGQPNQPQHF.